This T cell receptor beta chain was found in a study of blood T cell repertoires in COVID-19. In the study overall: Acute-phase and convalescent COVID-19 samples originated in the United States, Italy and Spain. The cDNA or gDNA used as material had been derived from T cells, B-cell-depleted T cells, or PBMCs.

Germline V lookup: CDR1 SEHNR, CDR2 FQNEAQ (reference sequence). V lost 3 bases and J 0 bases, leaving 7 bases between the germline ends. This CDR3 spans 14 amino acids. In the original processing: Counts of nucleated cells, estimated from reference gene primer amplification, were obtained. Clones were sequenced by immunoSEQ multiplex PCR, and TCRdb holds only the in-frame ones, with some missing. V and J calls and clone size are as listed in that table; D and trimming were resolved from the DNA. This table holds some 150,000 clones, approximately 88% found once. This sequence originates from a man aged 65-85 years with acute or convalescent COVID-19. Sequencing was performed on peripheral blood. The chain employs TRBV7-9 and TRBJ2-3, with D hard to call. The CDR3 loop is CASSLHGSTDTQYF. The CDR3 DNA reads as TGTGCCAGCAGCTTGCACGGGAGCACAGATACGCAGTATTTT.